This T cell receptor (beta chain) was retrieved from a study of blood T cell repertoires in COVID-19. Study-level information: PBMCs, B-cell-depleted T cells, or T cells were the source of the cDNA or gDNA that made up the material.

Per the original methods: Reference gene primer amplification yielded estimated nucleated cell counts. Repertoires were generated with immunoSEQ multiplex PCR, while TCRdb's copy carries only in-frame clones and drops some. For V, J and clone size, that table is used; D and trimming come from the DNA. The sample gives approximately 290,000 clones, 75% to 90% of which show up once; about 2% is in the top ten. With 2 bases removed from V and 2 bases from J, the gap between germline ends came to 22 bases. The CDR3 runs 18 residues. Germline lookup yields CDR1 SGHRS and CDR2 YFSETQ. The TCR was taken from a man younger than 35 with active or convalescent COVID-19. The chain carries TRBV5-1 and TRBJ2-5; TRBD1 might be the D (6 bases). Source material: peripheral blood. DNA for the CDR3: TGCGCCAGCAGCTTCCGGGCTCCACAGGGTTTTGCGCAAGAGACCCAGTACTTC. It codes for CASSFRAPQGFAQETQYF.